The 13 T cell receptor beta chains below all came from one sample that was sequenced in a study of control samples from healthy donors and cancer patients. The repertoire was sequenced with immunoSEQ multiplex PCR; TCRdb's copy has only in-frame clones and lacks some. Of approximately 150,000 clones listed, roughly 93% are singletons. Sequenced input: blood. The receptors here all came from a man younger than 30 in good health.

CDR3 region: CASSQDAGEETQYF. CDR3 sequence (DNA): TGTGCCAGCAGCCAAGACGCTGGGGAAGAGACCCAGTACTTC. The chain links TRBV4-2 to TRBJ2-5; D uncertain. The V and J ends lost 0 bases and 3 bases respectively, with 8 bases between them. Looked up from germline, CDR1 is LGHNA and CDR2 is YNFKEQ. This CDR3 comprises 14 residues.

The count of this clone is one. This rearrangement joins TRBV11-2 to TRBJ1-1; no clear D gene. This CDR3 has 12 amino acids. Germline lookup yields CDR1 SGHAT and CDR2 FQNNGV. Trimming shortened V by 4 bases and J by 5 bases, and 8 bases separated the two germline ends. The CDR3 sequence is CASSYGRTEAFF. As DNA, the CDR3 is TGTGCCAGCAGCTATGGGAGGACTGAAGCTTTCTTT.

This chain uses TRBV6-2 or TRBV6-3 with TRBJ1-6; D remains ambiguous. V dropped 8 bases and J dropped 10 bases, with 15 bases sitting between them. Germline assignment: CDR1 MNHEY and CDR2 SVGEGT. The CDR3 has 13 amino acids. In DNA, the CDR3 is TGTGCCAGCGGCCGGGGAAGAGGATCACCCCTCCACTTT. Translation gives CASGRGRGSPLHF.

The chain couples TRBV11-1 to TRBJ1-1, with TRBD1 identical over 7 bases. This CDR3 comprises 13 residues. Germline CDR1 and CDR2: SGHAT and FQDESV (reference sequence). V gave up 8 bases and J gave up 8 bases; unmatched junction bases: 11. The CDR3 nucleotides are TGTGCCAGCGGGCCCAGGGGGGTTCGGGAAGCTTTCTTT. Residues: CASGPRGVREAFF.

The rearrangement uses TRBV27 and TRBJ1-2; D is unclear. Trimming shortened V by 5 bases and J by 0 bases, and 13 bases separated the two germline ends. The CDR3 sequence is 15 residues long. From germline, CDR1 is MNHEY and CDR2 SMNVEV (reference sequence). CDR3 amino acids: CASSPYMVANYGYTF. CDR3 sequence (DNA): TGTGCCAGCAGTCCCTACATGGTGGCTAACTATGGCTACACCTTC.

CDR3 nucleotide sequence: TGTGCCAGCAGTGTTGGCCTTAAGCGGACCCAGTACTTC. The encoded protein is CASSVGLKRTQYF. The chain is built from TRBV27 and TRBJ2-5; D gene ambiguous. The CDR3 length is 13 residues. Germline CDR1 and CDR2: MNHEY and SMNVEV (reference sequence). The germline V and J ends were trimmed by 5 bases and 7 bases, with 14 bases remaining between them.

The CDR3 DNA reads as TGTGCCAGCAGCCGGACTAGCGGGGACTACAATGAGCAGTTCTTC. This codes for CASSRTSGDYNEQFF. The chain couples TRBV9 to TRBJ2-1, with 12 positions matching TRBD2. CDR3 length equals 15 residues. V shed 4 bases, J shed 3 bases, and the junction held 2 bases outside the gene matches. Germline assignment: CDR1 SGDLS and CDR2 YYNGEE.

This chain joins TRBV6-1 and TRBJ2-1; 15 nucleotides line up with TRBD2. Per germline, CDR1 MNHNS and CDR2 SASEGT. This CDR3 contains 18 residues. The ends lost 4 bases at V and 3 bases at J; junction bases unmatched: 7. CDR3 coding DNA: TGTGCCAGCAGTGTAGGGACTAGCGGGGGGCTCCTCTACAATGAGCAGTTCTTC. Encoded protein: CASSVGTSGGLLYNEQFF.

The rearrangement joins TRBV23-1 to TRBJ1-1; D is unclear. TRBV23-1 is labeled an ORF, and its function is uncertain. The CDR3 runs to 12 residues. V was clipped by 0 bases and J by 6 bases, with 5 bases between them. The CDR3 bases are TGCGCCAGCAGTCAATCATCCGCTGAAGCTTTCTTT. Translating it yields CASSQSSAEAFF.

The chain carries TRBV18 and TRBJ2-7; 7 nucleotides align to TRBD1. V shed 3 bases and J 3 bases; nucleotides not matched to a gene: 8. This CDR3 is 15 amino acids long. Germline loops: CDR1 KGHSH, CDR2 LQKENI. CDR3 sequence (DNA): TGTGCCAGCTCACCGAACAGGGGACAAAGCTACGAGCAGTACTTC. This gives the protein CASSPNRGQSYEQYF.

The rearrangement uses TRBV7-8 and TRBJ2-7; 9 positions match TRBD2. V lost 7 bases to trimming and J lost 3 bases; unmatched junction nucleotides: 4. CDR1 and CDR2 (germline): SGHVS, FQNEAQ. The CDR3 runs to 13 residues. CDR3 DNA sequence: TGTGCCAGCAAAGCGGGGGGCGGCTACGAGCAGTACTTC. Its protein product is CASKAGGGYEQYF.

The gene calls are TRBV5-4 and TRBJ1-6; D call uncertain. The CDR3 loop spans 14 amino acids. Trimming removed 4 bases from V and 7 bases from J, with 12 bases in between. The germline V gene has CDR1 SGHNT and CDR2 YYREEE (reference sequence). The CDR3 here is CASSIPVGNSPLHF. DNA for the CDR3: TGTGCCAGCAGCATCCCCGTTGGGAATTCACCCCTCCACTTT.

The rearrangement uses TRBV11-1 and TRBJ2-2, with TRBD2 matching 9 bases. Germline V gene lookup returns CDR1 SGHAT and CDR2 FQDESV (reference sequence). This CDR3 has 16 amino acids. V shed 2 bases and J 5 bases; nucleotides not matched to a gene: 6. In DNA, the CDR3 is TGTGCCAGCAGCTTAAGCGGGGGGAACCCAACCGGGGAGCTGTTTTTT. Translation gives CASSLSGGNPTGELFF.